This T cell receptor (beta chain) was found in a study of Ad26.COV2.S vaccination and SARS-CoV-2 variants. Study-level information: Each vaccinee took Ad26.COV2.S intramuscularly, once or twice 56 days apart.

The CDR3 is 11 residues long. Germline CDR1 reads SGHTA; CDR2 reads FQGNSA. Trimming removed 4 bases from V and 10 bases from J, with 10 bases in between. Assay: immunoSEQ multiplex PCR; the TCRdb copy retains only in-frame clones and omits some. Of around 300,000 clones in the sample, 88% were seen once. Regarding the study as a whole: Vaccinees displayed broader spike-specific TCR repertoires than placebo recipients.

The treatment was: 15 to 20 received Ad26.COV2.S at low or high dose, single or two shots; about five received placebo; per-sample allocation not given. Day 63 following the first vaccine or placebo injection was when the samples were taken. Boston provided a donor who was an adult aged 18-55 years. About this clone: Its antigen is still unknown.

V and J are TRBV7-2 and TRBJ1-2; D uncertain. The TCR comes from a person aged 18-60 years who received the Ad26.COV2.S COVID-19 vaccine or a placebo. Sequences were derived from peripheral blood, sampled in a trial of Ad26.COV2.S vaccine versus placebo. The CDR3 spells CASSSLGYYTF. DNA of the CDR3: TGTGCCAGCAGCTCCTTAGGGTACTACACCTTC. The full variable domain, its missing parts supplied by reference TRBV7-2 and TRBJ1-2, is GAGVSQSPSNKVTEKGKDVELRCDPISGHTALYWYRQSLGQGLEFLIYFQGNSAPDKSGLPSDRFSAERTGGSVSTLTIQRTQQEDSAVYLCASSSLGYYTFGSGTRLTVV.